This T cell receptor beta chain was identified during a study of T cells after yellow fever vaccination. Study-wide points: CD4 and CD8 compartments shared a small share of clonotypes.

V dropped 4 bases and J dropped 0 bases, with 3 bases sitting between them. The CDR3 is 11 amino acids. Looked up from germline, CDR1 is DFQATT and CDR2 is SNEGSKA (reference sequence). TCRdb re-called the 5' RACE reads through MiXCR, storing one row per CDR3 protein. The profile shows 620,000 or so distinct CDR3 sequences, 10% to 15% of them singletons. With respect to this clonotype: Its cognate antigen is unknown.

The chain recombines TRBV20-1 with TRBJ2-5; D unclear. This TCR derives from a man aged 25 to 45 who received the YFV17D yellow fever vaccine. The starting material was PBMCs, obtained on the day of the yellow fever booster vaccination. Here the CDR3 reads CSAIDQETQYF. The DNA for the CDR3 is TGCAGTGCTATCGACCAAGAGACCCAGTACTTC.